A single sample gave rise to the 25 T cell receptor beta chains below, sequenced in a study of blood T cell repertoires in COVID-19. The protocol was immunoSEQ multiplex PCR, while the TCRdb copy is restricted to in-frame clones and leaves out a portion. The table lists about 40,000 clones, over 75% of them singletons. The material sequenced was peripheral blood. These receptors were taken from an elderly man with active or convalescent COVID-19.

The V and J genes are TRBV9 and TRBJ1-4; D gene ambiguous. The CDR3 is 16 amino acids. Trimming took off 3 bases at V and 0 bases at J, with 12 bases between the two ends. CDR1 and CDR2 from the germline V gene are SGDLS and YYNGEE. The CDR3 DNA sequence: TGTGCCAGCAGCGCAGGCAATCCTGCAACTAATGAAAAACTGTTTTTT. Amino acids: CASSAGNPATNEKLFF.

This clone showed up just a few times. The CDR3 is CASSPTSGGGYEQYF. In nucleotides, the CDR3 is TGTGCCAGCTCACCGACTAGCGGGGGAGGGTACGAGCAGTACTTC. The chain couples TRBV18 to TRBJ2-7, with 12 nucleotides matching TRBD2. Per germline, CDR1 KGHSH and CDR2 LQKENI. V was pared by 3 bases and J by 4 bases, with 4 bases of the junction left unmatched. The length of the CDR3 is 15 residues. Full variable domain (missing parts from reference TRBV18 and TRBJ2-7): NAGVMQNPRHLVRRRGQEARLRCSPMKGHSHVYWYRQLPEEGLKFMVYLQKENIIDESGMPKERFSAEFPKEGPSILRIQQVVRGDSAAYFCASSPTSGGGYEQYFGPGTRLTVT.

This rearrangement joins TRBV5-4 to TRBJ2-1; 8 nucleotides agree with TRBD2. The V and J ends lost 1 base and 6 bases, in that order; junction bases with no gene match: 3. Germline V CDR1 and CDR2: SGHNT, YYREEE (reference sequence). This CDR3 is built from 14 residues. The CDR3 here is CASSLRTSLNEQFF. Here the CDR3 DNA reads TGTGCCAGCAGCTTGAGGACTAGCCTCAATGAGCAGTTCTTC. Full variable domain (remainder filled in from reference TRBV5-4 and TRBJ2-1): ETGVTQSPTHLIKTRGQQVTLRCSSQSGHNTVSWYQQALGQGPQFIFQYYREEENGRGNFPPRFSGLQFPNYSSELNVNALELDDSALYLCASSLRTSLNEQFFGPGTRLTVL.

This chain links TRBV12-3 or TRBV12-4 with TRBJ1-5; the D is unclear. This CDR3 spans 13 amino acids. V lost 2 bases, J lost 6 bases, and 8 bases lay in between. CDR3: CASSLTESQPQHF. The CDR3 nucleotides read TGTGCCAGCAGTTTAACCGAGAGTCAGCCCCAGCATTTT.

This clone was seen a few times. J is TRBJ2-5 and V is TRBV6-2 or TRBV6-3; TRBD2 aligns across 10 bases. The CDR3 totals 18 residues. The germline V gene has CDR1 MNHEY and CDR2 SVGEGT. The V segment lost 2 bases and the J segment 0 bases; nucleotides outside the gene matches: 9. The CDR3 DNA sequence: TGTGCCAGCAGTTACGGTCTAGCGGGGGCTCTGTACCAAGAGACCCAGTACTTC. Its protein is CASSYGLAGALYQETQYF.

This clone was detected only once. The J gene is TRBJ2-7, the V gene TRBV15; 8 bases are shared with TRBD2. This CDR3 region has 15 residues. Per the germline V gene, CDR1 is LNHNV and CDR2 is YYDKDF (reference sequence). Trimming removed 6 bases from V and 4 bases from J; junction bases left unmatched: 11. CDR3 in amino acids: CATRPGGGRGYEQYF. CDR3 in DNA: TGTGCCACCAGACCCGGCGGGGGGCGCGGGTACGAGCAGTACTTC.

The chain uses TRBV9 and TRBJ2-7; TRBD2 might be the D (5 bases). The CDR3 runs 14 residues. V lost 0 bases and J lost 3, with 10 bases in between. Germline V CDR1 and CDR2: SGDLS, YYNGEE. CDR3 residues: CASSVGEGLYEQYF. In nucleotides, the CDR3 is TGTGCCAGCAGCGTAGGAGAAGGACTCTACGAGCAGTACTTC.

The rearrangement links TRBV6-5 to TRBJ1-1, with TRBD1 matching over 9 bases. The CDR3 spans 13 residues. V lost 7 bases and J lost 7; bases outside the gene matches: 7. CDR1 is MNHEY, CDR2 SVGAGI, per germline. The CDR3 protein is CASTIQGAGEAFF. The CDR3 coding sequence is TGTGCCAGCACCATACAGGGGGCTGGTGAAGCTTTCTTT.

The rearrangement joins TRBV19 to TRBJ1-1, with D possibly matching TRBD1 (5 bases). The CDR3 is 15 amino acids. The germline gives CDR1 LNHDA, CDR2 SQIVND (reference sequence). V was clipped by 2 bases and J by 4 bases, with 14 bases between them. The CDR3 region is CASSIYSPGGTEAFF. The CDR3 DNA reads TGTGCCAGTAGTATATACAGCCCCGGGGGCACTGAAGCTTTCTTT.

This clone was counted between two and nine times. The chain employs TRBV21-1 and TRBJ1-4. TRBV21-1 is annotated as a pseudogene. This CDR3 has 16 residues. The CDR3: CASTPRNGSTNEKLFF. In DNA, the CDR3 is TGTGCCAGCACCCCCCGAAACGGTTCAACTAATGAAAAACTGTTTTTT.

The rearrangement uses TRBV4-1 and TRBJ2-7, with 10 bases fitting TRBD1. The CDR3 has 14 amino acids. Per the germline V gene, CDR1 is MGHRA and CDR2 is YSYEKL. The V gene end was trimmed by 4 bases and the J gene end by 3 bases; junction bases not matched to a gene: 3. CDR3 DNA sequence: TGCGCCAGCAGCCGGGACAGGGGCCTCTACGAGCAGTACTTC. Its protein is CASSRDRGLYEQYF.

V is TRBV20-1 and J is TRBJ1-6; D gene unclear. V lost 6 bases and J 7 bases, leaving 31 bases between the germline ends. CDR1 and CDR2 from the germline V gene are DFQATT and SNEGSKA (reference sequence). This CDR3 is 19 amino acids long. This CDR3 reads CSASGGQLVIAISNSPLHF. In nucleotides, the CDR3 is TGCAGTGCAAGTGGTGGTCAACTCGTTATTGCGATTTCAAATTCACCCCTCCACTTT.

The gene calls are TRBV28 and TRBJ1-2; 12 bases align to TRBD1. Trimming cost V 5 bases and J 6 bases; bases outside gene matches: 4. The CDR3 contains 14 residues. Germline CDR1 MDHEN, CDR2 SYDVKM. CDR3 sequence reads: CASSTGQGAHGYTF. The CDR3 DNA follows: TGTGCCAGCAGTACGGGACAGGGGGCGCATGGCTACACCTTC.

The chain joins TRBV18 to TRBJ2-5; no reliable D call. Germline loops: CDR1 KGHSH, CDR2 LQKENI. The V end lost 0 bases, the J end lost 1 base, and 9 bases lay between the germline ends. The CDR3 has 15 amino acids. CDR3 nucleotides: TGTGCCAGCTCACCACCTCCGCGTTCCCAAGAGACCCAGTACTTC. Its translation is CASSPPPRSQETQYF.

J is TRBJ2-3 and V is TRBV19; TRBD2 aligns across 9 bases. Trimming cost V 4 bases and J 4 bases; bases outside gene matches: 9. Germline-derived CDR1 and CDR2 are LNHDA and SQIVND (reference sequence). CDR3 length: 16 residues. CDR3 loop: CASSTSLAGAADTQYF. CDR3 coding DNA: TGTGCCAGTAGTACCTCCTTAGCGGGAGCCGCAGATACGCAGTATTTT.

The genes are TRBV27 and TRBJ2-5; D not resolved. This CDR3 contains 14 residues. Trimming left V 2 bases short and J 1 base short, with 8 bases between. Germline CDR1 MNHEY, CDR2 SMNVEV (reference sequence). CDR3 in amino acids: CASSLISRQETQYF. The CDR3 bases are TGTGCCAGCAGTTTAATATCCCGCCAAGAGACCCAGTACTTC.

This clone was found a few times. V and J are TRBV13 and TRBJ2-5; 13 positions match TRBD2. Germline V lookup: CDR1 PRHDT, CDR2 FYEKMQ (reference sequence). The J segment lost 2 bases and the V segment lost 5 bases, leaving 8 bases of the junction unmatched. The CDR3 runs 17 residues. Here the CDR3 reads CASSRGLAGVGQETQYF. CDR3 DNA sequence: TGTGCCAGCAGCAGAGGACTAGCGGGGGTGGGACAAGAGACCCAGTACTTC.

The V gene is TRBV29-1, the J gene TRBJ2-2; 7 bases are shared with TRBD2. Germline CDR1 and CDR2: SQVTM and ANQGSEA. There are 16 residues in the CDR3. V shed 7 bases, J shed 6 bases, and the junction held 17 bases outside the gene matches. The CDR3 region has the DNA TGCAGCGCCAAGACGGCCGGGGGGAGGCTCGCCGGGGAGCTGTTTTTT. It is translated as CSAKTAGGRLAGELFF.

About this clone itself: The junction and the germline gene differ at one end; a read error may be behind it. DNA for the CDR3: TGCGCCAGCACTCAAGGGGTAGACGATGATTATAGCAATCAGCCCCTGCTTTTT. Its translation is CASTQGVDDDYSNQPLLF. The rearrangement links TRBV4-1 to TRBJ1-5; D may be TRBD1 (5 bases). The CDR3 contains 18 residues. Germline V gene lookup returns CDR1 MGHRA and CDR2 YSYEKL.

This chain uses TRBV7-6 with TRBJ2-7; 7 bases fit TRBD2. With 3 bases clipped from V and 3 bases from J, the junction kept 2 bases outside the gene matches. The CDR3 spans 13 residues. The V gene's germline CDR1 is SGHVS and CDR2 FNYEAQ. The CDR3 loop reads CASSLPGGYEQYF. The CDR3 DNA sequence: TGTGCCAGCAGCTTGCCGGGGGGCTACGAGCAGTACTTC.

The chain combines TRBV7-2 with TRBJ2-1, with 7 bases that match TRBD1. The CDR3 consists of 12 residues. V was clipped by 5 bases and J by 10 bases; unmatched bases: 5. Germline loops: CDR1 SGHTA, CDR2 FQGNSA. The CDR3 DNA sequence: TGTGCCAGCAGCACTACACAGGGGGAGCAGTTCTTC. This encodes CASSTTQGEQFF.

V is TRBV11-3 and J is TRBJ2-5; 10 bases fit TRBD2. Germline lookup yields CDR1 SGHNT and CDR2 YENEEA. The CDR3 has 13 residues. The J segment lost 5 bases and the V segment lost 6 bases, leaving 3 bases of the junction unmatched. CDR3 sequence (DNA): TGTGCCAGCAGGCTAGCGGGAGTTGAGACCCAGTACTTC. It translates to CASRLAGVETQYF. The variable domain in full, with the rest retrieved from reference TRBV11-3 and TRBJ2-5, is EAGVVQSPRYKIIEKKQPVAFWCNPISGHNTLYWYLQNLGQGPELLIRYENEEAVDDSQLPKDRFSAERLKGVDSTLKIQPAELGDSAVYLCASRLAGVETQYFGPGTRLLVL.

The CDR3 nucleotides are TGTGCCAGCAGCTTGGGACACCAAAATCAGCCCCAGCATTTT. Its translation: CASSLGHQNQPQHF. The chain is built from TRBV5-6 and TRBJ1-5, with unresolved D. This CDR3 has 14 amino acids. Between the trimmed V and J ends, which lost 0 bases and 4 bases, there was a span of 8 bases. Germline lookup yields CDR1 SGHDT and CDR2 YYEEEE.

The chain joins TRBV6-5 to TRBJ2-7; 8 bases are a match to TRBD1. The length of the CDR3 is 14 residues. Germline loops: CDR1 MNHEY, CDR2 SVGAGI. The V segment lost 7 bases and the J segment 0 bases; nucleotides outside the gene matches: 5. In DNA, the CDR3 is TGTGCCAGCACCGACAGGGGTAGCTCCTACGAGCAGTACTTC. This codes for CASTDRGSSYEQYF.

This clone was counted a single time. The chain is built from TRBV5-1 and TRBJ2-1, with 14 bases fitting TRBD2. There are 16 residues in the CDR3. J was trimmed by 8 bases and V by 4 bases; bases with no gene match: 8. Germline CDR1 reads SGHRS; CDR2 reads YFSETQ. In nucleotides, the CDR3 is TGCGCCAGCAGCACCGCCGCGGGACTAGCGGGAGATGAGCAGTTCTTC. Encoded protein: CASSTAAGLAGDEQFF.